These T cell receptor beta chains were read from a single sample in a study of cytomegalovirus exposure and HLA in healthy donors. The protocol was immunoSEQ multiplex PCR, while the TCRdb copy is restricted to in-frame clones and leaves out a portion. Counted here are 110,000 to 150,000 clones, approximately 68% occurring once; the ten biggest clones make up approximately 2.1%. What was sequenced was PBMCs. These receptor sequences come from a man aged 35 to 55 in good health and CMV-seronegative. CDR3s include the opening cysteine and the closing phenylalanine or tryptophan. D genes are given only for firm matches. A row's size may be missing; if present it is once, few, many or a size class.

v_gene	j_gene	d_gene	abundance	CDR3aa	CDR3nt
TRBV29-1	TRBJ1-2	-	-	CSVYTGRGYTF	TGCAGCGTTTACACAGGGAGAGGCTACACCTTC
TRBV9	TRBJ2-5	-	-	CASSVAPDSQETQYF	TGTGCCAGCAGCGTAGCCCCGGACAGCCAAGAGACCCAGTACTTC
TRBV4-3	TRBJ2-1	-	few	CASSQAGTLRNEQFF	TGCGCCAGCAGCCAAGCTGGGACACTACGGAATGAGCAGTTCTTC
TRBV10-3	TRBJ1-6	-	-	CAISVGGGESPLHF	TGTGCCATCTCAGTGGGGGGAGGCGAGTCACCCCTCCACTTT
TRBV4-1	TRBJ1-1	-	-	CASSQAIMNTEAFF	TGCGCCAGCAGCCAGGCAATAATGAACACTGAAGCTTTCTTT
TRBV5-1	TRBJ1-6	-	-	CASSTGPPGDYNSPLHF	TGCGCCAGCAGCACGGGCCCCCCAGGGGACTATAATTCACCCCTCCACTTT
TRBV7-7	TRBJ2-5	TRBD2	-	CASSLGASGQETQYF	TGTGCCAGCAGCTTAGGTGCTAGCGGACAAGAGACCCAGTACTTC
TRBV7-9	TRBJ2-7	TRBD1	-	CSSSGPGTGLYF	TGTTCCAGCAGCGGGCCCGGGACAGGGCTGTACTTC
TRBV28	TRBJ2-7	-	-	CASSLGGSGDEQYF	TGTGCCAGCAGTTTAGGGGGCTCTGGGGACGAGCAGTACTTC
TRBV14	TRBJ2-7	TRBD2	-	CASSQEITRGLAASYEQYF	TGTGCCAGCAGCCAAGAAATAACCAGGGGACTAGCGGCCTCCTACGAGCAGTACTTC
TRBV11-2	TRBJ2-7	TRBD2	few	CASSPSGIYEQYF	TGTGCCAGCAGCCCGAGCGGGATATACGAGCAGTACTTC
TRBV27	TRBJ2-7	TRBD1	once	CASSPDRGTSEQYF	TGTGCCAGCAGTCCGGACAGGGGCACGAGCGAGCAGTACTTC
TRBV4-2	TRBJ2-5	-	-	CASSQESRAETQYF	TGTGCCAGCAGCCAAGAAAGCAGGGCAGAGACCCAGTACTTC
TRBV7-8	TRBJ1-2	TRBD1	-	CASSTTGQGAFNYGYTF	TGTGCCAGCAGCACTACCGGACAGGGGGCCTTCAACTATGGCTACACCTTC
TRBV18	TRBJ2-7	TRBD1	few	CASSPPQGQGYEQYF	TGTGCCAGCTCACCACCTCAGGGACAGGGCTACGAGCAGTACTTC
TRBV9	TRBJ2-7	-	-	CASSVGAEPYEQYF	TGTGCCAGCAGCGTAGGTGCGGAACCCTACGAGCAGTACTTC
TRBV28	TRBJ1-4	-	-	CASSLPPGEKLFF	TGTGCCAGCAGTTTACCCCCTGGCGAAAAACTGTTTTTT
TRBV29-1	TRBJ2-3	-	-	CSVDPVRGDTQYF	TGCAGCGTTGATCCTGTTAGGGGAGATACGCAGTATTTT
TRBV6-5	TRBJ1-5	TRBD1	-	CASSWDRNNQPQHF	TGTGCCAGCAGTTGGGACAGGAACAATCAGCCCCAGCATTTT
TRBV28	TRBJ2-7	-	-	CATLSSHEQYF	TGTGCCACCCTCTCTAGCCACGAGCAGTACTTC
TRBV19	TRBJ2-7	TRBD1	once	CASSMGTGPYEQYF	TGTGCCAGTAGTATGGGGACAGGGCCCTACGAGCAGTACTTC
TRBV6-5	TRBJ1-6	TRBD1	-	CASSMTGGGSPLHF	TGTGCCAGCAGCATGACAGGGGGCGGTTCACCCCTCCACTTT
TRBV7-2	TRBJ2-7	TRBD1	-	CASSRAGGFSYEQYF	TGTGCCAGCAGTCGGGCAGGGGGCTTTTCCTACGAGCAGTACTTC